The 29 T cell receptor beta chains reported below all come from one sample, sequenced in a study of brain T cells in children with intractable seizures. The data were produced by immunoSEQ multiplex PCR, yet TCRdb's version contains in-frame clones alone and is incomplete. This table holds about 340,000 clones, roughly 93% found once. Time point: blood from clinic visit 5 months post-surgery; TSC patient then seizure free. Here the sequenced sample was peripheral blood, taken roughly 5 months after surgery. Every receptor here comes from a boy under three years old with tuberous sclerosis and intractable seizures.

The gene calls are TRBV13 and TRBJ2-1, with a tentative D call TRBD2 (5 bases). Germline values: CDR1 PRHDT, CDR2 FYEKMQ (reference sequence). This CDR3 is built from 15 residues. V lost 0 bases and J 8 bases, leaving 14 bases between the germline ends. The CDR3 here is CASSLGFREWDEQFF. CDR3 DNA sequence: TGTGCCAGCAGCTTAGGCTTTCGGGAATGGGATGAGCAGTTCTTC.

In this sample, this clone turned up once. V usage is TRBV27 and J usage is TRBJ2-3; TRBD2 aligns across 9 bases. The CDR3 has 15 amino acids. V shed 4 bases, J shed 3 bases, and the junction held 5 bases outside the gene matches. Germline CDR1 is MNHEY and CDR2 is SMNVEV (reference sequence). CDR3 amino acids: CASSSGLAPTDTQYF. Here the CDR3 DNA reads TGTGCCAGCAGTTCCGGACTAGCGCCTACAGATACGCAGTATTTT.

V usage is TRBV7-3 and J usage is TRBJ2-2, with 7 bases that match TRBD2. V was clipped by 5 bases and J by 3 bases; unmatched bases: 9. The CDR3 consists of 16 residues. Germline lookup yields CDR1 SGHTA and CDR2 FQGTGA. CDR3 protein: CASSKGGSGHTGELFF. In DNA, the CDR3 is TGTGCCAGCAGCAAGGGCGGGAGCGGGCACACCGGGGAGCTGTTTTTT.

The rearrangement links TRBV30 to TRBJ1-1; 7 bases align to TRBD1. CDR1 and CDR2 (germline): GTSNPN, SVGIG (reference sequence). V was pared by 4 bases and J by 1 base, with 12 bases of the junction left unmatched. CDR3 length: 16 residues. CDR3 sequence (DNA): TGTGCCTGGACTCTCTGGAGGGGGCGGAAGAACACTGAAGCTTTCTTT. This encodes CAWTLWRGRKNTEAFF.

The chain has TRBV19 and TRBJ1-5, with D maybe TRBD1 (6 bases). This CDR3 is 13 amino acids long. The V gene's germline CDR1 is LNHDA and CDR2 SQIVND (reference sequence). V gave up 10 bases and J gave up 0 bases, with 10 bases separating them. The CDR3 DNA is TGTGCCACCTCGACAGGTAGCAATCAGCCCCAGCATTTT. Its translation: CATSTGSNQPQHF.

The rearrangement uses TRBV9 and TRBJ1-2; possible D gene TRBD1, 5 bases. CDR1 SGDLS and CDR2 YYNGEE come from the germline V gene. Trimming stripped 6 bases from V and 2 bases from J, with 14 bases between. This CDR3 is 14 amino acids long. DNA for the CDR3: TGTGCCAGCACCCCAGGGAGTGGAAACTATGGCTACACCTTC. It is translated as CASTPGSGNYGYTF.

The V gene is TRBV6-5, the J gene TRBJ2-7, with D tentatively TRBD2 (5 bases). Germline-derived CDR1 and CDR2 are MNHEY and SVGAGI. Deletions cut 8 bases from V and 7 bases from J, with 18 bases between. There are 13 residues in the CDR3. The DNA for the CDR3 is TGTGCCAGCGGGTTGACCGTCGCGGGTGAGCAGTACTTC. Its translation: CASGLTVAGEQYF.

Details on this clone: A read error may produce the germline difference seen at one junction end. In DNA form, the CDR3 reads TGTGCTAGCAGCTTAGTTAGGGCCGGACTAGCGGGAGATACGCAGTATTTT. Amino acid sequence: CASSLVRAGLAGDTQYF. The rearrangement links TRBV7-7 to TRBJ2-3; TRBD2 matches 11 bases. The CDR3 loop spans 17 amino acids. The germline CDR1 and CDR2 sequences are SSHAT and FNYEAQ (reference sequence).

This clone showed up just once. The chain has TRBV5-4 and TRBJ1-4, with 9 bases fitting TRBD1. After removal of 4 bases from V and 5 bases from J, the junction contained 9 bases not matched to a gene. Germline V gene data show CDR1 as SGHNT and CDR2 as YYREEE (reference sequence). This CDR3 region has 16 residues. The CDR3: CASSPTLDRGNEKLFF. The CDR3 DNA reads as TGTGCCAGCAGCCCCACCTTGGACAGGGGAAATGAAAAACTGTTTTTT.

This rearrangement joins TRBV5-1 to TRBJ2-7; D gene unclear. Germline CDR1 reads SGHRS; CDR2 reads YFSETQ. The CDR3 has 14 residues. V was cut by 1 base and J by 3 bases, with 11 bases left in between. CDR3: CASSLRGGFYEQYF. DNA of the CDR3: TGCGCCAGCAGCTTGAGAGGCGGATTCTACGAGCAGTACTTC. Looking up the rest from reference TRBV5-1 and TRBJ2-7 gives the full variable domain: KAGVTQTPRYLIKTRGQQVTLSCSPISGHRSVSWYQQTPGQGLQFLFEYFSETQRNKGNFPGRFSGRQFSNSRSEMNVSTLELGDSALYLCASSLRGGFYEQYFGPGTRLTVT.

V usage is TRBV24-1 and J usage is TRBJ2-7; 7 bases align to TRBD1. Germline V lookup: CDR1 KGHDR, CDR2 SFDVKD. This CDR3 is 15 amino acids long. Trimming at V came to 4 bases and at J to 4 bases, leaving 9 bases not matched to a gene. DNA of the CDR3: TGTGCCACCAGTGAACAAGGGCAGGGGGAGTACGAGCAGTACTTC. It is translated as CATSEQGQGEYEQYF.

V usage is TRBV5-1 and J usage is TRBJ2-3; D might be TRBD1 (5 bases). The CDR3 totals 14 residues. Trimming pared 0 bases from V and 4 bases from J, leaving 9 bases between. Germline V gene sequence: CDR1 SGHRS, CDR2 YFSETQ. CDR3 DNA: TGCGCCAGCAGCTTGGTCAGGACACCAGATACGCAGTATTTT. Translation: CASSLVRTPDTQYF.

The genes are TRBV2 and TRBJ2-5, with D hard to call. V lost 6 bases and J lost 3, with 5 bases in between. The CDR3 extends over 11 amino acids. The V gene's germline CDR1 is SNHLY and CDR2 FYNNEI. This CDR3 reads CASRTKETQYF. CDR3 DNA sequence: TGTGCCAGCAGGACAAAAGAGACCCAGTACTTC.

This chain joins TRBV5-6 and TRBJ2-5; 9 bases align to TRBD1. The CDR3 extends over 14 amino acids. Germline V CDR1 and CDR2: SGHDT, YYEEEE. The trim removed 4 bases at V and 4 bases at J, leaving 5 bases unmatched. The CDR3 here is CASSRRTGVETQYF. CDR3 nucleotides: TGTGCCAGCAGCCGTCGGACAGGGGTAGAGACCCAGTACTTC.

This chain uses TRBV7-3 with TRBJ2-2; TRBD2 matches 8 bases. Germline values: CDR1 SGHTA, CDR2 FQGTGA. V lost 2 bases and J lost 6; bases outside the gene matches: 8. The CDR3 runs to 16 residues. CDR3 sequence: CASSLSSGSRSGELFF. The CDR3 nucleotides read TGTGCCAGCAGCTTATCCAGCGGGAGTCGGTCCGGGGAGCTGTTTTTT.

The V gene is TRBV20-1, the J gene TRBJ2-7, with TRBD2 matching 14 bases. V shed 3 bases and J 6 bases; nucleotides not matched to a gene: 19. The CDR3 length is 19 residues. Germline CDR1 reads DFQATT; CDR2 reads SNEGSKA (reference sequence). The DNA for the CDR3 is TGCAGTGCTAGTGCTCCCGGGACTAGCGGGAGTTTTGTGCCCTCCGAGCAGTACTTC. Protein product: CSASAPGTSGSFVPSEQYF.

The rearrangement links TRBV2 to TRBJ1-5, with 11 bases lining up with TRBD1. The CDR3 loop spans 15 amino acids. CDR1 is SNHLY and CDR2 is FYNNEI in the germline V gene. With V trimmed by 6 bases and J by 3 bases, 4 bases remained unmatched. The CDR3 protein is CASSGQGAFNQPQHF. CDR3 in DNA: TGTGCCAGCAGCGGACAGGGGGCCTTCAATCAGCCCCAGCATTTT.

This clone was seen only a few times. The chain joins TRBV6-5 to TRBJ1-3; D gene ambiguous. Per germline, CDR1 MNHEY and CDR2 SVGAGI. The CDR3 spans 16 residues. The V gene lost 0 bases and the J gene lost 0 bases, with 9 bases spanning the gap. The chain's CDR3 is CASSYSSRYSGNTIYF. CDR3 bases: TGTGCCAGCAGTTACTCGAGCCGCTACTCTGGAAACACCATATATTTT.

The chain recombines TRBV9 with TRBJ1-2, with D hard to call. The germline CDR1 and CDR2 sequences are SGDLS and YYNGEE. This CDR3 region has 11 residues. The V end was cut by 3 bases, the J end by 3 bases, with 3 bases between. CDR3 region: CASSAYYGYTF. As DNA, the CDR3 is TGTGCCAGCAGCGCATACTATGGCTACACCTTC.

V is TRBV25-1 and J is TRBJ2-5; the D call may be TRBD1 or TRBD2 (5 bases each). Germline-derived CDR1 and CDR2 are MGHDK and SYGVNS. V lost 8 bases and J 1 base, leaving 14 bases between the germline ends. The CDR3 length is 14 residues. The CDR3 here is CASRPGPLQETQYF. The CDR3 bases are TGTGCCAGCCGCCCGGGACCGCTCCAAGAGACCCAGTACTTC.

V and J are TRBV18 and TRBJ2-5; 7 bases are a match to TRBD2. Germline V gene sequence: CDR1 KGHSH, CDR2 LQKENI. CDR3 size: 13 residues. V dropped 4 bases and J dropped 5; count of bases not matched to a gene: 4. CDR3 nucleotide sequence: TGTGCCAGCTCACTCGACGGGAGGGAGACCCAGTACTTC. The encoded protein is CASSLDGRETQYF.

The J gene is TRBJ1-3, the V gene TRBV2, with D possibly being TRBD1 (5 bases). Trimming removed 4 bases from V and 4 bases from J, with 20 bases in between. This CDR3 spans 17 amino acids. Germline V gene lookup returns CDR1 SNHLY and CDR2 FYNNEI. The CDR3 DNA follows: TGTGCCAGCAGTGTGCAACCGGGACCCGGGTCCGGAAACACCATATATTTT. It codes for CASSVQPGPGSGNTIYF.

J is TRBJ2-3 and V is TRBV29-1; 9 bases map to TRBD2. This CDR3 is built from 16 residues. The germline V gene has CDR1 SQVTM and CDR2 ANQGSEA. Trimming took 0 bases from V and 1 from J; bases not matched to a gene: 5. CDR3 loop: CSVEERGGQGTDTQYF. CDR3 DNA sequence: TGCAGCGTTGAAGAGCGGGGGGGCCAGGGCACAGATACGCAGTATTTT.

The chain couples TRBV6-5 to TRBJ1-1; D is undetermined. The V end lost 8 bases, the J end lost 1 base, and 8 bases lay between the germline ends. This CDR3 is built from 12 residues. Germline V CDR1 and CDR2: MNHEY, SVGAGI. In nucleotides, the CDR3 is TGTGCCAGCGTTTACGGGAACACTGAAGCTTTCTTT. Its translation is CASVYGNTEAFF.

This clone was seen once. V is TRBV5-4 and J is TRBJ2-5; 8 positions agree with TRBD1. Germline V gene data show CDR1 as SGHNT and CDR2 as YYREEE (reference sequence). The CDR3 loop spans 15 amino acids. V shed 3 bases, J shed 4 bases, and the junction held 8 bases outside the gene matches. CDR3 amino acids: CASSSRDRRGETQYF. The CDR3 DNA is TGTGCCAGCAGCTCCCGGGACAGGAGGGGAGAGACCCAGTACTTC.

V gene TRBV11-2 combines with J gene TRBJ2-1; 10 bases align to TRBD1. The trim removed 3 bases at V and 8 bases at J, leaving 13 bases unmatched. Germline V gene data show CDR1 as SGHAT and CDR2 as FQNNGV. CDR3 length: 17 residues. This chain's CDR3 is CASSLAGTGAARDEQFF. The CDR3 DNA is TGTGCCAGCAGCTTGGCCGGGACAGGGGCTGCGAGGGATGAGCAGTTCTTC.

The chain is built from TRBV19 and TRBJ1-5, with D possibly TRBD1 on 5 matching bases. The length of the CDR3 is 17 residues. Trimming pared 0 bases from V and 1 base from J, leaving 13 bases between. Germline CDR1 LNHDA, CDR2 SQIVND (reference sequence). CDR3 sequence (DNA): TGTGCCAGTAGTATAGAATCCGGGACCGCGAGCAATCAGCCCCAGCATTTT. Translating it yields CASSIESGTASNQPQHF.

The chain has TRBV7-9 and TRBJ2-6, with a weak D call TRBD1 (7 bases). The CDR3 consists of 19 residues. V lost 5 bases to trimming and J lost 0 bases, with 20 bases between them. Germline-derived CDR1 and CDR2 are SEHNR and FQNEAQ (reference sequence). CDR3 sequence: CASSRELRDRHSGANVLTF. The CDR3 nucleotides are TGTGCCAGCAGCCGAGAGCTGCGGGACAGACACTCTGGGGCCAACGTCCTGACTTTC. The variable domain in full, with the rest retrieved from reference TRBV7-9 and TRBJ2-6, is DTGVSQNPRHKITKRGQNVTFRCDPISEHNRLYWYRQTLGQGPEFLTYFQNEAQLEKSRLLSDRFSAERPKGSFSTLEIQRTEQGDSAMYLCASSRELRDRHSGANVLTFGAGSRLTVL.

This chain connects TRBV5-1 to TRBJ1-1; D ambiguous. V dropped 5 bases and J dropped 1 base, with 12 bases sitting between them. This CDR3 region has 14 residues. Per the germline V gene, CDR1 is SGHRS and CDR2 is YFSETQ. The DNA of the CDR3 is TGCGCCAGCAGAAGTTACGGAGGGAACACTGAAGCTTTCTTT. Its protein product is CASRSYGGNTEAFF.